Many counts were recorded for the clone carrying this T cell receptor (beta chain). Its cognate antigen is unknown. Since all of the isolated RNA was reverse transcribed, expressed TCRB transcripts were what got sequenced. The protocol was immunoSEQ multiplex PCR, while the TCRdb copy is restricted to in-frame clones and leaves out a portion. This table has 140,000 or so clones, about 13% appearing once. These data originate in a study of beta chain features in type 1 diabetes. Study-level information: Patient and healthy donor groups were alike in age, gender and cell yields. Overall study findings and caveats: All four CD4+ subsets from Type 1 diabetes patients carried moderately but significantly shorter TCRB CDR3s. Junctions at VDJ sites from type 1 diabetes patients had fewer insertions and more deletions. A possible short-template PCR bias applies equally to patients and controls.

Naive, central memory, regulatory and stem cell-like memory cells within the CD4+ compartment were sorted using CD45RO/CCR7/CD25/CD127/CD95/CD27. The V and J ends lost 3 bases and 8 bases, in that order; junction bases with no gene match: 6. Germline CDR1 is LNHDA and CDR2 is SQIVND (reference sequence). The CDR3 has 13 residues. The receptor was derived from a man younger than 30 with type 1 diabetes. Sequencing was done on a sample of central memory CD4+ T cells from blood. This chain uses TRBV19 with TRBJ1-2; 7 bases fit TRBD1. CDR3 nucleotides: TGTGCCAGTAGTATTCGACAGGGAGGAGGCTACACCTTC. Its translation is CASSIRQGGGYTF.